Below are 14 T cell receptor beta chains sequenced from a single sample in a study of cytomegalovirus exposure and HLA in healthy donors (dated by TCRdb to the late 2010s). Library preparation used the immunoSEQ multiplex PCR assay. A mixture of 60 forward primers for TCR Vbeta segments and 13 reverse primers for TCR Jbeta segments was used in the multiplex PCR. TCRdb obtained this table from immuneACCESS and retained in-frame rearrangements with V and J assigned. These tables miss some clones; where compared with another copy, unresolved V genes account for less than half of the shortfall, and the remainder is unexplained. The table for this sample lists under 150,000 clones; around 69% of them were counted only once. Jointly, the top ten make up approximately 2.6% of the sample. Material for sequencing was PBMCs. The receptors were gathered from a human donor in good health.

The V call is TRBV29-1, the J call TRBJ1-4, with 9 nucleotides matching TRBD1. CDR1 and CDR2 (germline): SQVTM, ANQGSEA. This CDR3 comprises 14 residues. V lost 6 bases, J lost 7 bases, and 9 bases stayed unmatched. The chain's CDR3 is CSVAGGQGFEKLFF. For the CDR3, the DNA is TGCAGCGTCGCCGGGGGACAGGGATTTGAAAAACTGTTTTTT. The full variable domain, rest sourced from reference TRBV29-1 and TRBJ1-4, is SAVISQKPSRDICQRGTSLTIQCQVDSQVTMMFWYRQQPGQSLTLIATANQGSEATYESGFVIDKFPISRPNLTFSTLTVSNMSPEDSSIYLCSVAGGQGFEKLFFGSGTQLSVL.

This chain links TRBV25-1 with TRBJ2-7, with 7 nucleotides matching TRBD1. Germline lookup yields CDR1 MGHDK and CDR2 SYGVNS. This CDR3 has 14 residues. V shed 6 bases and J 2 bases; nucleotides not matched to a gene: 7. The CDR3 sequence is CASSPRQGPYEQYF. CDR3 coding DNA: TGTGCCAGCAGCCCTAGACAGGGCCCCTACGAGCAGTACTTC.

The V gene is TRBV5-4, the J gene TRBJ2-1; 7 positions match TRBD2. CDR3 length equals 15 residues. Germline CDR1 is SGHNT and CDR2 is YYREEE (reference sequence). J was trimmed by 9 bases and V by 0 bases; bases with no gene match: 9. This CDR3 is CASSLGVTSSIEQFF. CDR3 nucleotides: TGTGCCAGCAGCTTGGGGGTGACTAGCTCCATTGAGCAGTTCTTC.

The CDR3 region is CASSTIQGWNYEQYF. For the CDR3, the DNA is TGTGCCAGCAGCACTATACAGGGTTGGAATTACGAGCAGTACTTC. The chain recombines TRBV11-2 with TRBJ2-7; tentatively, D is TRBD1 (6 bases). With 5 bases removed from V and 4 bases from J, the gap between germline ends came to 18 bases. Germline V gene data show CDR1 as SGHAT and CDR2 as FQNNGV. This CDR3 spans 15 amino acids.

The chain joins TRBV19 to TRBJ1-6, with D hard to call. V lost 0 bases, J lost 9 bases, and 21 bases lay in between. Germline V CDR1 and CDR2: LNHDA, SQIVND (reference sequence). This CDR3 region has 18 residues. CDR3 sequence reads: CASSIDGVGDGLGSPLHF. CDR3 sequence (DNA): TGTGCCAGTAGTATAGATGGAGTCGGGGATGGTTTGGGTTCACCCCTCCACTTT. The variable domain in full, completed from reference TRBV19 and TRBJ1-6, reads DGGITQSPKYLFRKEGQNVTLSCEQNLNHDAMYWYRQDPGQGLRLIYYSQIVNDFQKGDIAEGYSVSREKKESFPLTVTSAQKNPTAFYLCASSIDGVGDGLGSPLHFGNGTRLTVT.

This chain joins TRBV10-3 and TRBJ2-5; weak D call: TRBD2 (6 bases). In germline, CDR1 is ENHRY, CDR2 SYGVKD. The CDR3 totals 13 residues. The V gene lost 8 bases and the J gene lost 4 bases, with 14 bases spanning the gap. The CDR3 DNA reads TGTGCCATCGGCCGGGAGTCCTTAGAGACCCAGTACTTC. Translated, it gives CAIGRESLETQYF.

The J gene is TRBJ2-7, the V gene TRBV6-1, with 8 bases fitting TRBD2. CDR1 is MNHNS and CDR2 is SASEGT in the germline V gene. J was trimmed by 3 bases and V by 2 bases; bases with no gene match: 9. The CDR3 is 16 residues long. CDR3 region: CASSERFVLAGYEQYF. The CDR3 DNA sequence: TGTGCCAGCAGTGAACGGTTTGTGCTAGCGGGCTACGAGCAGTACTTC.

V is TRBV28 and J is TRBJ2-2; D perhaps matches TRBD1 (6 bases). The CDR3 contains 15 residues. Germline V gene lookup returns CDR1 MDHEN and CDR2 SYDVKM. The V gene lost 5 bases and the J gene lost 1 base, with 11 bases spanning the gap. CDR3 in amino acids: CASSLMGQNTGELFF. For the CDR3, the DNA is TGTGCCAGCAGTCTCATGGGACAGAACACCGGGGAGCTGTTTTTT.

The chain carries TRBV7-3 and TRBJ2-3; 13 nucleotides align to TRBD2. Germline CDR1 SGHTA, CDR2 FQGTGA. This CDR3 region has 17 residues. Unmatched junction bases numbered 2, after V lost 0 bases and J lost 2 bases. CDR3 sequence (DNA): TGTGCCAGCAGCTTAACCGGGACTAGCGGGGCCACAGATACGCAGTATTTT. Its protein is CASSLTGTSGATDTQYF.

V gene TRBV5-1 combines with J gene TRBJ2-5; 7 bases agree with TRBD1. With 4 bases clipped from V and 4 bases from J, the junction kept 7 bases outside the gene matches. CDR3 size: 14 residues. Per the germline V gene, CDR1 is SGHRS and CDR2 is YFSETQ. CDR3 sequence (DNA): TGCGCCAGCAGCCGCGACAGGGTTAGAGAGACCCAGTACTTC. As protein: CASSRDRVRETQYF.

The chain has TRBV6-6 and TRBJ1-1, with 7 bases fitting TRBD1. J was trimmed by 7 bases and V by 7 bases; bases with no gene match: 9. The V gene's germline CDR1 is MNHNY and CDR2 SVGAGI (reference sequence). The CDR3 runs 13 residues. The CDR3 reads CASTRGWGLEAFF. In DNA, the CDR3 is TGTGCCAGCACCAGGGGGTGGGGGCTTGAAGCTTTCTTT.

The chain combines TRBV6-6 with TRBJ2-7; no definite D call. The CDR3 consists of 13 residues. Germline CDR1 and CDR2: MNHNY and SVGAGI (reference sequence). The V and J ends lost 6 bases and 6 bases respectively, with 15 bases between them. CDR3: CASSSTVVGEQYF. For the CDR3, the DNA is TGTGCCAGCAGCTCAACAGTCGTCGGCGAGCAGTACTTC.

CDR3 in amino acids: CASTPIQGRNTEAFF. CDR3 in DNA: TGTGCCAGCACCCCAATACAGGGCCGGAACACTGAAGCTTTCTTT. The V call is TRBV11-2, the J call TRBJ1-1; a weak D match, TRBD1 (6 bases). In germline, CDR1 is SGHAT, CDR2 FQNNGV. The V and J ends lost 7 bases and 1 base respectively, with 16 bases between them. The CDR3 has 15 amino acids.

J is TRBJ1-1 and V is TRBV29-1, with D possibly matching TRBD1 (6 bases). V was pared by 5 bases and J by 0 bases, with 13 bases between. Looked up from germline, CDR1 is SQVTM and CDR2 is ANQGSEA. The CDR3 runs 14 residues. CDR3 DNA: TGCAGCGTTCAACAGGGATTAATGAACACTGAAGCTTTCTTT. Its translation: CSVQQGLMNTEAFF.